The T cell receptor (beta chain) under discussion was sequenced for a study of blood T cell repertoires in COVID-19. Across the study: Sites across the United States, Italy and Spain contributed samples from acute and convalescent COVID-19.

The germline gives CDR1 SSHAT, CDR2 FNYEAQ (reference sequence). CDR3 size: 15 residues. Under the authors' procedure: For nucleated cells, counts were estimated from reference gene primer amplification. Generated by immunoSEQ multiplex PCR, the TCRdb table keeps only in-frame clones and is missing some. V and J calls and clone size are as listed in that table; D and trimming were resolved from the DNA. Among about 240,000 clones listed, approximately 82% were seen once. A word on this clone: One junction end does not reproduce the germline sequence, and a read error may be involved.

The chain recombines TRBV7-7 with TRBJ2-2, with unresolved D. This TCR derives from a woman younger than 35 with acute or convalescent COVID-19. Material for sequencing was peripheral blood. The CDR3 loop reads CASSLASYDTGELFF. The CDR3 region has the DNA TGTGCTAGCAGCTTAGCCAGTTACGACACCGGGGAGCTGTTTTTT.